These 31 T cell receptor beta chains came from one sample sequenced in a study of blood T cell repertoires in COVID-19. Data came from immunoSEQ multiplex PCR; TCRdb stores just in-frame clones and leaves some out. The table has some 240,000 clones, 75% to 90% seen once. The sample consisted of peripheral blood. These receptor sequences come from a woman aged 40-49 years who had recovered from COVID-19.

This rearrangement joins TRBV5-1 to TRBJ2-3, with 13 bases identical to TRBD2. Germline loops: CDR1 SGHRS, CDR2 YFSETQ. V dropped 2 bases and J dropped 1; count of bases not matched to a gene: 4. The CDR3 is 17 residues long. The CDR3 DNA reads as TGCGCCAGCAGCTTTGGACTAGCGGGAGTGGGCACAGATACGCAGTATTTT. Protein sequence: CASSFGLAGVGTDTQYF.

The J gene is TRBJ1-1, the V gene TRBV28; D is unclear. Per the germline V gene, CDR1 is MDHEN and CDR2 is SYDVKM. Trimming took 8 bases from V and 4 from J, leaving 17 bases between them. CDR3 length equals 14 residues. CDR3 nucleotide sequence: TGTGCCAGCCGAGTAAGGGCCGAGGGCACTGAAGCTTTCTTT. Its protein is CASRVRAEGTEAFF.

The rearrangement uses TRBV19 and TRBJ2-5, with 9 positions matching TRBD1. The V segment lost 5 bases and the J segment 5 bases; nucleotides outside the gene matches: 9. From germline, CDR1 is LNHDA and CDR2 SQIVND (reference sequence). There are 15 residues in the CDR3. CDR3 residues: CASSHQGQGWETQYF. CDR3 sequence (DNA): TGTGCCAGTAGTCACCAGGGACAGGGTTGGGAGACCCAGTACTTC.

The chain has TRBV11-3 and TRBJ2-5; D gene unclear. Trimming cost V 2 bases and J 5 bases, with 12 bases left between them. The V gene's germline CDR1 is SGHNT and CDR2 YENEEA. The CDR3 sequence is 14 residues long. CDR3 loop: CASSLIPSSETQYF. CDR3 DNA sequence: TGTGCCAGCAGCTTAATTCCGAGCTCCGAGACCCAGTACTTC.

The chain employs TRBV7-9 and TRBJ1-3; no clear D. Germline assignment: CDR1 SEHNR and CDR2 FQNEAQ (reference sequence). This CDR3 is built from 15 residues. Deletions cut 5 bases from V and 0 bases from J, with 11 bases between. CDR3 coding DNA: TGTGCCAGCAGCCCCTCAATGAGCTCTGGAAACACCATATATTTT. This sequence encodes CASSPSMSSGNTIYF.

The rearrangement links TRBV9 to TRBJ1-2; D is perhaps TRBD1 (5 bases). This CDR3 is 13 amino acids long. Germline V lookup: CDR1 SGDLS, CDR2 YYNGEE. V was pared by 10 bases and J by 8 bases, with 21 bases between. The CDR3 DNA follows: TGTGCCGTTGGGGTATGGGGCCCCTGGGGCTACACCTTC. Protein sequence: CAVGVWGPWGYTF.

J is TRBJ1-5 and V is TRBV3-1 (or the pseudogene TRBV3-2), with D perhaps matching TRBD1 (6 bases). CDR1 and CDR2 (germline): LGHDT, YNNKEL (reference sequence). V gave up 1 base and J gave up 7 bases, with 17 bases separating them. The CDR3 contains 16 residues. CDR3 bases: TGTGCCAGCAGCCAAGGGGGCGGGGGGCAACGACAGCCCCAGCATTTT. This translates into CASSQGGGGQRQPQHF.

This clone was found a few times. The gene calls are TRBV6-6 and TRBJ1-3, with D possibly matching TRBD1 (6 bases). The CDR3 covers 14 residues. The V end was cut by 5 bases, the J end by 5 bases, with 13 bases between. Germline CDR1 and CDR2: MNHNY and SVGAGI (reference sequence). CDR3 in DNA: TGTGCCAGCAGTACAGGGATCGGGCGAAACACCATATATTTT. It specifies CASSTGIGRNTIYF.

A single count supports this clone. The V call is TRBV12-3 or TRBV12-4, the J call TRBJ1-6; a weak D match, TRBD1 (5 bases). Trimming removed 10 bases from V and 8 bases from J, with 15 bases in between. The CDR3 is made up of 13 amino acids. CDR3 sequence: CATARVRDSPLHF. The DNA for the CDR3 is TGTGCCACCGCAAGGGTCAGGGATTCACCCCTCCACTTT.

This clone was counted once. The chain carries TRBV15 and TRBJ2-2, with D unresolved. Germline V gene lookup returns CDR1 LNHNV and CDR2 YYDKDF (reference sequence). The CDR3 totals 15 residues. V was pared by 0 bases and J by 4 bases, with 9 bases between. Here the CDR3 DNA reads TGTGCCACCAGCAGAGATCTGAGCTTCACCGGGGAGCTGTTTTTT. This codes for CATSRDLSFTGELFF.

In this sample, this clone turned up once. This chain joins TRBV4-3 and TRBJ2-1, with a possible D match to TRBD2 (6 bases). Per germline, CDR1 LGHNA and CDR2 YSLEER. The length of the CDR3 is 15 residues. The V gene lost 3 bases and the J gene lost 8 bases, with 17 bases spanning the gap. The CDR3 protein is CASSQGLAARDEQFF. DNA of the CDR3: TGCGCCAGCAGCCAGGGATTAGCGGCGCGGGATGAGCAGTTCTTC.

The CDR3 nucleotides read TGCGCCAGCAGCCGTGAACAGGGGGCGGACGGGGAGCTGTTTTTT. Translating it yields CASSREQGADGELFF. The J gene is TRBJ2-2, the V gene TRBV4-3; TRBD1 matches at 9 bases. V lost 4 bases, J lost 7 bases, and 7 bases stayed unmatched. Germline CDR1 reads LGHNA; CDR2 reads YSLEER. This CDR3 comprises 15 residues.

This rearrangement joins TRBV5-1 to TRBJ2-5; the match to TRBD2 covers 7 bases. The junction had 16 bases not matched to a gene; V was cut back by 5 bases and J by 3 bases. The CDR3 spans 17 residues. Germline V gene data show CDR1 as SGHRS and CDR2 as YFSETQ. The CDR3 DNA reads as TGCGCCAGCAGTCGGGGCTGGGGGAGGGCCTATGAAGAGACCCAGTACTTC. It codes for CASSRGWGRAYEETQYF.

The chain recombines TRBV11-1 with TRBJ2-2; TRBD2 matches at 16 bases. The CDR3 length is 16 residues. Germline loops: CDR1 SGHAT, CDR2 FQDESV (reference sequence). The ends lost 8 bases at V and 7 bases at J; junction bases unmatched: 7. CDR3 nucleotides: TGTGCCAGCCGGGGACTAGCGGGAGGGTTTGTCGGGGAGCTGTTTTTT. Translation gives CASRGLAGGFVGELFF. The full variable domain, with the rest looked up from reference TRBV11-1 and TRBJ2-2, is EAEVAQSPRYKITEKSQAVAFWCDPISGHATLYWYRQILGQGPELLVQFQDESVVDDSQLPKDRFSAERLKGVDSTLKIQPAELGDSAMYLCASRGLAGGFVGELFFGEGSRLTVL.

The chain has TRBV7-3 and TRBJ2-2, with D unclear. The V end was cut by 4 bases, the J end by 4 bases, with 7 bases between. Germline V gives CDR1 SGHTA, CDR2 FQGTGA. This CDR3 is 13 amino acids long. CDR3 coding DNA: TGTGCCAGCAGCTCTCCCCCCACCGGGGAGCTGTTTTTT. Its translation is CASSSPPTGELFF.

The J gene is TRBJ1-6, the V gene TRBV5-4; D not resolved. The CDR3 consists of 16 residues. Trimming took 1 base from V and 7 from J, leaving 15 bases between them. Germline CDR1 is SGHNT and CDR2 is YYREEE (reference sequence). In DNA form, the CDR3 reads TGTGCCAGCAGCTTGTTTGAGGGTTGGCCCAATTCACCCCTCCACTTT. Translated, it gives CASSLFEGWPNSPLHF.

This CDR3 reads CASSEFQQGRASEQYF. The CDR3 DNA reads as TGCGCCAGCAGTGAGTTTCAACAGGGGCGAGCATCCGAGCAGTACTTC. The chain links TRBV10-1 to TRBJ2-7; 7 nucleotides agree with TRBD1. The CDR3 extends over 16 amino acids. V dropped 1 base and J dropped 6; count of bases not matched to a gene: 12. The germline V gene encodes CDR1 WNHNN and CDR2 SYGVQD (reference sequence).

The rearrangement uses TRBV7-9 and TRBJ2-7; the D gene is possibly TRBD1 (6 bases). The V end was cut by 3 bases, the J end by 5 bases, with 11 bases between. CDR3 length: 13 residues. CDR1 and CDR2 (germline): SEHNR, FQNEAQ (reference sequence). The DNA for the CDR3 is TGTGCCAGCAGCTTGGGCAGGGGCCACGAGCAGTACGTC. Translation gives CASSLGRGHEQYV.

A single count supports this clone. This sequence joins TRBV10-1 and TRBJ2-7; TRBD2 is a possible D gene (5 bases). Germline CDR1 is WNHNN and CDR2 is SYGVQD (reference sequence). The CDR3 is 11 amino acids. This CDR3 reads CGTLRASKQYV. CDR3 bases: TGCGGGACGCTAAGGGCTAGCAAGCAGTACGTC.

V usage is TRBV11-2 and J usage is TRBJ1-1, with 7 bases matching TRBD1. Germline V gene data show CDR1 as SGHAT and CDR2 as FQNNGV. V shed 3 bases and J 4 bases; nucleotides not matched to a gene: 11. CDR3 size: 16 residues. The CDR3 spells CASSFPQGSPATEAFF. CDR3 coding DNA: TGTGCCAGCAGCTTCCCACAGGGGTCCCCCGCCACTGAAGCTTTCTTT.

The V and J genes are TRBV19 and TRBJ2-1; 9 bases line up with TRBD2. The CDR3 is 16 amino acids. Germline V gives CDR1 LNHDA, CDR2 SQIVND (reference sequence). V shed 3 bases and J 4 bases; nucleotides not matched to a gene: 7. CDR3 amino acids: CASSIRVAGVYNEQFF. The CDR3 DNA reads as TGTGCCAGTAGTATTAGGGTAGCGGGGGTATACAATGAGCAGTTCTTC.

The chain recombines TRBV2 with TRBJ1-5, with D possibly matching TRBD1 (5 bases). The ends were cut back, 1 base at V and 5 bases at J, with 12 bases in the middle. CDR3 length equals 15 residues. The V gene's germline CDR1 is SNHLY and CDR2 FYNNEI. The CDR3 nucleotides read TGTGCCAGCAGTGAAGTACTCCGACAGTATCAGCCCCAGCATTTT. This translates into CASSEVLRQYQPQHF.

The chain couples TRBV9 to TRBJ2-7; D is unclear. V was trimmed by 0 bases and J by 3 bases, leaving 7 bases between them. The CDR3 spans 13 residues. Germline CDR1 and CDR2: SGDLS and YYNGEE. This chain's CDR3 is CASSVGSDYEQYF. In DNA form, the CDR3 reads TGTGCCAGCAGCGTAGGTTCAGACTACGAGCAGTACTTC.

J is TRBJ2-7 and V is TRBV29-1, with D possibly TRBD2 on 5 matching bases. From germline, CDR1 is SQVTM and CDR2 ANQGSEA. V was clipped by 0 bases and J by 5 bases, with 5 bases between them. This CDR3 is 11 amino acids long. Written as DNA, the CDR3 is TGCAGCGTTGAAGACGGGAACGAGCAGTACTTC. The encoded protein is CSVEDGNEQYF.

V is TRBV6-5 and J is TRBJ1-1; possibly TRBD1 for D (5 bases). Germline V gene lookup returns CDR1 MNHEY and CDR2 SVGAGI. The V end was cut by 2 bases, the J end by 3 bases, with 10 bases between. This CDR3 comprises 14 residues. CDR3 residues: CASSYRTTDTEAFF. CDR3 sequence (DNA): TGTGCCAGCAGTTACCGGACGACAGACACTGAAGCTTTCTTT.

This clone was seen a few times. CDR3 bases: TGTGCCAGCAGTTTATCTTTCGCGTTAAACACTGAAGCTTTCTTT. Translation gives CASSLSFALNTEAFF. V is TRBV27 and J is TRBJ1-1; unclear D gene. Trimming shortened V by 0 bases and J by 2 bases, and 10 bases separated the two germline ends. The CDR3 covers 15 residues. Per the germline V gene, CDR1 is MNHEY and CDR2 is SMNVEV (reference sequence).

V usage is TRBV6-6 and J usage is TRBJ2-3; 9 bases align to TRBD2. The V and J ends lost 0 bases and 7 bases, in that order; junction bases with no gene match: 8. Per the germline V gene, CDR1 is MNHNY and CDR2 is SVGAGI (reference sequence). The CDR3 covers 16 residues. The chain's CDR3 is CASSYSPGLAGNTQYF. CDR3 nucleotides: TGTGCCAGCAGTTACTCTCCGGGACTAGCTGGCAATACGCAGTATTTT.

The chain carries TRBV11-2 and TRBJ1-2; no clear D gene. Trimming took off 0 bases at V and 4 bases at J, with 12 bases between the two ends. The CDR3 contains 15 residues. Germline-derived CDR1 and CDR2 are SGHAT and FQNNGV. CDR3 DNA sequence: TGTGCCAGCAGCTTAGAAATGGCCGTACCCTATGGCTACACCTTC. The encoded protein is CASSLEMAVPYGYTF.

V and J are TRBV7-3 and TRBJ1-1; no firm D call. The CDR3 covers 12 residues. CDR1 SGHTA and CDR2 FQGTGA come from the germline V gene. V lost 5 bases and J lost 7, with 11 bases in between. The CDR3 protein is CASSPTPGEAFF. CDR3 coding DNA: TGTGCCAGCAGCCCCACCCCGGGTGAAGCTTTCTTT.

The rearrangement joins TRBV7-9 to TRBJ1-1; 9 bases align to TRBD1. J lost 4 bases, V lost 5 bases, and 8 bases had no gene match. CDR3 length equals 15 residues. The germline V gene encodes CDR1 SEHNR and CDR2 FQNEAQ (reference sequence). CDR3 DNA: TGTGCCAGCAGCAGCCGGACAGGGGAGAGCACTGAAGCTTTCTTT. It encodes CASSSRTGESTEAFF.

J is TRBJ1-2 and V is TRBV28; tentatively, D is TRBD1 (5 bases). Germline V CDR1 and CDR2: MDHEN, SYDVKM. The V and J ends lost 4 bases and 4 bases respectively, with 13 bases between them. The CDR3 has 14 residues. The CDR3 is CASSYIQEIYGYTF. The CDR3 coding sequence is TGTGCCAGCAGTTATATACAGGAGATCTATGGCTACACCTTC.